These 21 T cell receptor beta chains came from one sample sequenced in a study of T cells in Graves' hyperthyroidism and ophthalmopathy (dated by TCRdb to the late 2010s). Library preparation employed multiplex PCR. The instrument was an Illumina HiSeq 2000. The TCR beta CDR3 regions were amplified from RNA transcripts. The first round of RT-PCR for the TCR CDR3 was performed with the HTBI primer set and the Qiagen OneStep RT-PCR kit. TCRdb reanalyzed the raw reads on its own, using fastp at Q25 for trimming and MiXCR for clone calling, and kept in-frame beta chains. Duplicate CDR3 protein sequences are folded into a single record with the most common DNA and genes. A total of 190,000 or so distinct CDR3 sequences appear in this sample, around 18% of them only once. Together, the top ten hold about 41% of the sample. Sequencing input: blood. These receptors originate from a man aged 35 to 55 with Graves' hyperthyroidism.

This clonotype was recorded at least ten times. This CDR3 reads CASSLIFRGRGSPLHF. The CDR3 nucleotides read TGTGCCAGCAGCTTAATTTTCAGGGGGCGCGGTTCACCCCTCCACTTT. J is TRBJ1-6 and V is TRBV7-6; TRBD1 agrees at 8 bases. J was trimmed by 9 bases and V by 2 bases; bases with no gene match: 9. The CDR3 length is 16 residues. From germline, CDR1 is SGHVS and CDR2 FNYEAQ.

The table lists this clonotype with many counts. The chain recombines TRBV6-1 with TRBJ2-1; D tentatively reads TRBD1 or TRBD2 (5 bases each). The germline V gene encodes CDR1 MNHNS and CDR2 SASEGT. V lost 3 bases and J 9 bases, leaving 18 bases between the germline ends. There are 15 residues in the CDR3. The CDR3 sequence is CASSDGPQGASEQFF. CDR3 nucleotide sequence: TGTGCCAGCAGTGATGGGCCTCAGGGAGCGAGTGAGCAGTTCTTC.

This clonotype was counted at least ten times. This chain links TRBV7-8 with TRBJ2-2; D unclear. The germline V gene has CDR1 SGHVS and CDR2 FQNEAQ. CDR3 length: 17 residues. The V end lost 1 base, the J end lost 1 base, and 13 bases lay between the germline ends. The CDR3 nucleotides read TGTGCCAGCAGCTTAGGGGCGGTGGCAGGGAACACCGGGGAGCTGTTTTTT. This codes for CASSLGAVAGNTGELFF.

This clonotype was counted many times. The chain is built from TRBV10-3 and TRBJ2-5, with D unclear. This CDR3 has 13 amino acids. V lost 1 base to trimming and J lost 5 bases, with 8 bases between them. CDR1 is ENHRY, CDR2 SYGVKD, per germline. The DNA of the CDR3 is TGTGCCATCAGTGAGTTGCAGGAGGAGACCCAGTACTTC. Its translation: CAISELQEETQYF.

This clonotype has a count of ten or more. The CDR3 region has the DNA TGTGCCAGCAGCTTGGCCTCCTCGGATACGCAGTATTTT. This codes for CASSLASSDTQYF. The chain uses TRBV7-8 and TRBJ2-3; D is unclear. The CDR3 has 13 amino acids. Between the trimmed V and J ends, which lost 3 bases and 6 bases, there was a span of 10 bases. Germline V lookup: CDR1 SGHVS, CDR2 FQNEAQ.

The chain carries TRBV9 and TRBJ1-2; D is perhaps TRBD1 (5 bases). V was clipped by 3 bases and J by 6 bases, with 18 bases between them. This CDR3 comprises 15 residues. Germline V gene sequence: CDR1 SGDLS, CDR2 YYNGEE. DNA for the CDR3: TGTGCCAGCAGCGCTGCAGGGATTTTTTACCATGGCTACACCTTC. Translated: CASSAAGIFYHGYTF.

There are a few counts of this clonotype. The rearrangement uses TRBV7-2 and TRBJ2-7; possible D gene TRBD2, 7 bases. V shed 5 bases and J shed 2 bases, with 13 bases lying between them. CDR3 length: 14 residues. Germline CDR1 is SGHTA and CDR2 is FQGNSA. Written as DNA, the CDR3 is TGTGCCAGCAGCCGAGGGGGGGGAACCTACGAGCAGTACTTC. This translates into CASSRGGGTYEQYF.

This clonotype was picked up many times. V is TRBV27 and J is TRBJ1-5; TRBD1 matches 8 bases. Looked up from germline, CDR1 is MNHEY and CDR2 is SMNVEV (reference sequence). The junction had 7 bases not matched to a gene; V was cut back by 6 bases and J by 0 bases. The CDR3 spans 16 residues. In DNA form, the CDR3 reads TGTGCCAGCAGGGAAGACGGACAGGGTAGCAATCAGCCCCAGCATTTT. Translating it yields CASREDGQGSNQPQHF.

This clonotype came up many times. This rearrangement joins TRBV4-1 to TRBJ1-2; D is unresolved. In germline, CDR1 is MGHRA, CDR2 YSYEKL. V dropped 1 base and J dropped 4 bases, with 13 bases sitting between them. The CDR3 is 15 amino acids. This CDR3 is CASSQGLPPGYGYTF. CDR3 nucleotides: TGCGCCAGCAGCCAAGGACTGCCCCCCGGCTATGGCTACACCTTC.

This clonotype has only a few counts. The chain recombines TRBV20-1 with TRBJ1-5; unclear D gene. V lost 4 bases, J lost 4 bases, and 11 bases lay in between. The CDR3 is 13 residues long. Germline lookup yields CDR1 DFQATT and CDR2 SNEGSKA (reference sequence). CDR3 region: CSATSSQNQPQHF. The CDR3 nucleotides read TGCAGTGCTACCTCCAGCCAAAATCAGCCCCAGCATTTT.

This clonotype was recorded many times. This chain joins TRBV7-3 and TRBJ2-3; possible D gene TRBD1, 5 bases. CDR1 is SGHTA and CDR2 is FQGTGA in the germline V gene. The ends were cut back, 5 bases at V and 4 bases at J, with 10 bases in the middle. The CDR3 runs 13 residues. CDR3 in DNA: TGTGCCAGCAGCCTCCAGGGATCAGATACGCAGTATTTT. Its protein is CASSLQGSDTQYF.

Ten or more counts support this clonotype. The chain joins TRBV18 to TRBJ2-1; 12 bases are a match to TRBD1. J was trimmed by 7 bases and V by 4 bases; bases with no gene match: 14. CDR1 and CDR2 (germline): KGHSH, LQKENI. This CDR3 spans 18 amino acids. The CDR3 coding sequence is TGTGCCAGCTCACAACAGTTAACGGGACAGGGGGCAAGGAATGAGCAGTTCTTC. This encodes CASSQQLTGQGARNEQFF. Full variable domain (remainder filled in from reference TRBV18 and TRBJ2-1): NAGVMQNPRHLVRRRGQEARLRCSPMKGHSHVYWYRQLPEEGLKFMVYLQKENIIDESGMPKERFSAEFPKEGPSILRIQQVVRGDSAAYFCASSQQLTGQGARNEQFFGPGTRLTVL.

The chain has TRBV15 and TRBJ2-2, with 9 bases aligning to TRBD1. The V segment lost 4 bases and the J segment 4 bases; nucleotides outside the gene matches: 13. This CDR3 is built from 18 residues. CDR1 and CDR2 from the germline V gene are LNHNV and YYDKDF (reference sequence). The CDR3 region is CATSILGGTGSTTGELFF. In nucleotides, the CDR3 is TGTGCCACCAGCATCCTAGGAGGGACAGGGTCGACCACCGGGGAGCTGTTTTTT.

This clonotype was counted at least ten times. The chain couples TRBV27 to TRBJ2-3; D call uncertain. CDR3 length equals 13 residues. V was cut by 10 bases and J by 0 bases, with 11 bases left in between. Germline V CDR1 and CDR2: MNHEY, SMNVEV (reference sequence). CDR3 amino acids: CATGRFSTDTQYF. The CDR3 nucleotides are TGTGCCACCGGACGGTTTAGCACAGATACGCAGTATTTT.

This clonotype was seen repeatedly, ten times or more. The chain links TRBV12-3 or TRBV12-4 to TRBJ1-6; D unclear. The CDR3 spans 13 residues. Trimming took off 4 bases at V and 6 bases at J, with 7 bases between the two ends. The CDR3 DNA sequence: TGTGCCAGCAGTTCTAAGGGTAATTCACCCCTCCACTTT. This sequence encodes CASSSKGNSPLHF.

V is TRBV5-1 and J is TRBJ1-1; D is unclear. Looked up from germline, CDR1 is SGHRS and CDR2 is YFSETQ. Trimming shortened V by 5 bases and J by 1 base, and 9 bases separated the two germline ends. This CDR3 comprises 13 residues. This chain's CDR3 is CASRFDGNTEAFF. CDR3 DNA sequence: TGCGCCAGCAGGTTTGATGGGAACACTGAAGCTTTCTTT.

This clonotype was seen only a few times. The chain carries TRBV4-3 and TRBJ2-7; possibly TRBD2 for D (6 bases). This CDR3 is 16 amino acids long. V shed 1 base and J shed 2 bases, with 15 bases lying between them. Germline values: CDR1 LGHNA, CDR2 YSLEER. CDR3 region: CASSQVWRGNTYEQYF. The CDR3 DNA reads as TGCGCCAGCAGCCAAGTGTGGCGGGGCAATACCTACGAGCAGTACTTC.

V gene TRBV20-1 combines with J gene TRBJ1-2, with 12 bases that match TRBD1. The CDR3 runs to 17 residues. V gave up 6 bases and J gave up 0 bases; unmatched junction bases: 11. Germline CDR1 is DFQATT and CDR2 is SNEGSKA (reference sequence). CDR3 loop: CSAQDRDRGRANYGYTF. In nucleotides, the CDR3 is TGCAGTGCGCAAGACCGGGACAGGGGGCGGGCTAACTATGGCTACACCTTC.

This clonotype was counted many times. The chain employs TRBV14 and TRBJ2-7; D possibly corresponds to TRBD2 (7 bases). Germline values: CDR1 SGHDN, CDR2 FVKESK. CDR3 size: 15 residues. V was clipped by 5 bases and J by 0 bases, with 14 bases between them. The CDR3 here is CASSKGGASSYEQYF. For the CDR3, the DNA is TGTGCCAGCAGCAAGGGGGGGGCCTCCTCCTACGAGCAGTACTTC. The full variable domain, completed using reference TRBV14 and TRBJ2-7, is EAGVTQFPSHSVIEKGQTVTLRCDPISGHDNLYWYRRVMGKEIKFLLHFVKESKQDESGMPNNRFLAERTGGTYSTLKVQPAELEDSGVYFCASSKGGASSYEQYFGPGTRLTVT.

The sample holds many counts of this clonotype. CDR3 coding DNA: TGTGCCTGGAGTGTCGACTTTCGTAACACTGAAGCTTTCTTT. Its translation is CAWSVDFRNTEAFF. The V gene is TRBV30, the J gene TRBJ1-1; D remains ambiguous. Germline lookup yields CDR1 GTSNPN and CDR2 SVGIG (reference sequence). CDR3 length: 14 amino acids. V lost 0 bases to trimming and J lost 2 bases, with 10 bases between them.

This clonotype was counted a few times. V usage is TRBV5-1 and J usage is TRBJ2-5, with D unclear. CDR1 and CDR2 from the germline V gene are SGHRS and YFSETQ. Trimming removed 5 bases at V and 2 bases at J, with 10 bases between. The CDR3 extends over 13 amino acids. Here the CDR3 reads CASRVDTQETQYF. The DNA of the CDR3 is TGCGCCAGCAGAGTCGACACTCAAGAGACCCAGTACTTC.